Below are 9 T cell receptor beta chains sequenced from a single sample in a study of blood T cell repertoires in COVID-19. Assay used: immunoSEQ multiplex PCR; TCRdb lists only in-frame clones, some missing. Found here are approximately 300,000 clones, just under 90% of them singletons; the top ten hold roughly a tenth. The sequenced material came from PBMCs or T cells enriched from blood (not recorded which). All receptors derive from a woman aged 25 to 39 who had recovered from COVID-19.

The rearrangement joins TRBV4-1 to TRBJ2-1, with TRBD1 as a possible D gene (6 bases). Per germline, CDR1 MGHRA and CDR2 YSYEKL. Between the trimmed V and J ends, which lost 1 base and 5 bases, there was a span of 18 bases. The CDR3 covers 17 residues. The CDR3, as DNA: TGCGCCAGCAGCCAAGTTCGTACAGGGAGCGAAGACAATGAGCAGTTCTTC. As protein: CASSQVRTGSEDNEQFF.

J is TRBJ2-7 and V is TRBV5-4; the match to TRBD1 covers 10 bases. CDR3 length: 13 amino acids. Trimming cost V 7 bases and J 4 bases; bases outside gene matches: 5. Germline values: CDR1 SGHNT, CDR2 YYREEE (reference sequence). DNA for the CDR3: TGTGCCAGCCGCGGACAGGGGGTGTACGAGCAGTACTTC. Translated, it gives CASRGQGVYEQYF.

The genes are TRBV3-1 (or the pseudogene TRBV3-2) and TRBJ2-3; TRBD1 aligns across 9 bases. The CDR3 loop spans 16 amino acids. The V gene end was trimmed by 1 base and the J gene end by 2 bases; junction bases not matched to a gene: 4. CDR1 and CDR2 (germline): LGHDT, YNNKEL (reference sequence). For the CDR3, the DNA is TGTGCCAGCAGCCAAGGTAGGACAGGGGACACAGATACGCAGTATTTT. Protein sequence: CASSQGRTGDTDTQYF.

This clone has just a few counts. The V gene is TRBV7-9, the J gene TRBJ2-7; 8 bases fit TRBD1. V dropped 5 bases and J dropped 2; count of bases not matched to a gene: 8. This CDR3 spans 15 amino acids. The germline V gene encodes CDR1 SEHNR and CDR2 FQNEAQ (reference sequence). The CDR3 DNA is TGTGCCAGCAGCCAAAGACAGGGGTCCGCCTACGAGCAGTACTTC. This translates into CASSQRQGSAYEQYF.

The chain links TRBV27 to TRBJ2-1; TRBD2 matches 14 bases. The germline gives CDR1 MNHEY, CDR2 SMNVEV (reference sequence). V shed 3 bases and J 9 bases; nucleotides not matched to a gene: 13. This CDR3 has 18 residues. The CDR3 region has the DNA TGTGCCAGCAGTTTCTCCTCCGGGACTAGCGGGAGTATCGGTGAGCAGTTCTTC. It translates to CASSFSSGTSGSIGEQFF.

DNA of the CDR3: TGTGCCAGCAGACCCGGGACAGCCTCTGGAAACACCATATATTTT. It specifies CASRPGTASGNTIYF. The chain links TRBV6-5 to TRBJ1-3; 7 bases are a match to TRBD1. The CDR3 consists of 15 residues. Germline CDR1 and CDR2: MNHEY and SVGAGI. Unmatched junction bases numbered 5, after V lost 6 bases and J lost 0 bases.

This sequence joins TRBV18 and TRBJ2-1; 8 nucleotides match TRBD2. Trimming removed 3 bases from V and 3 bases from J; junction bases left unmatched: 4. The germline CDR1 and CDR2 sequences are KGHSH and LQKENI. The CDR3 extends over 15 amino acids. The CDR3 nucleotides are TGTGCCAGCTCACCCAGCGGGAGAATCTACAATGAGCAGTTCTTC. Translated: CASSPSGRIYNEQFF.

The V and J genes are TRBV3-1 (or the pseudogene TRBV3-2) and TRBJ2-3, with 10 bases that match TRBD2. There are 16 residues in the CDR3. Germline lookup yields CDR1 LGHDT and CDR2 YNNKEL (reference sequence). After removal of 1 base from V and 5 bases from J, the junction contained 6 bases not matched to a gene. The CDR3 sequence is CASSQVLAGEVDTQYF. The DNA for the CDR3 is TGTGCCAGCAGCCAAGTTCTAGCGGGAGAGGTAGATACGCAGTATTTT.

The gene calls are TRBV29-1 and TRBJ1-1, with 7 bases aligning to TRBD1. Germline V CDR1 and CDR2: SQVTM, ANQGSEA. Trimming removed 6 bases from V and 0 bases from J; junction bases left unmatched: 7. The CDR3 is made up of 14 amino acids. In DNA form, the CDR3 reads TGCAGCGTAACCGGGACAGTCATGAACACTGAAGCTTTCTTT. This sequence encodes CSVTGTVMNTEAFF.